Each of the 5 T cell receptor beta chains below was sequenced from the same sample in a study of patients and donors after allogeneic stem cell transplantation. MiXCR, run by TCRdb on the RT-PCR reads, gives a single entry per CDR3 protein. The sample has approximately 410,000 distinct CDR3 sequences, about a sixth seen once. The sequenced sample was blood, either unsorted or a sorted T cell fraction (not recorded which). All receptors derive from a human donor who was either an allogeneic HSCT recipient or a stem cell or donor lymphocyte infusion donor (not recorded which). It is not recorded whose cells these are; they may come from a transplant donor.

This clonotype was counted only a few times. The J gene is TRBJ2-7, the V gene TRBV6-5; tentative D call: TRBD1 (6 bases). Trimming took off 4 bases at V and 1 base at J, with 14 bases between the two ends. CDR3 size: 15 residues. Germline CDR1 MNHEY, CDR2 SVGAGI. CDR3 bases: TGTGCCAGCAGTTTTCGGACAGCAACGTCCTACGAGCAGTACTTC. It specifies CASSFRTATSYEQYF.

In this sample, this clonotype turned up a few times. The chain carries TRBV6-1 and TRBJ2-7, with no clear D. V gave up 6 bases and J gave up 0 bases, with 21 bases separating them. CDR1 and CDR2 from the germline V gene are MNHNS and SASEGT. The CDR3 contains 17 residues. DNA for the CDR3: TGTGCCAGCAGGCCGCCTATGACGCATTTAAGCTCCTACGAGCAGTACTTC. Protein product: CASRPPMTHLSSYEQYF.

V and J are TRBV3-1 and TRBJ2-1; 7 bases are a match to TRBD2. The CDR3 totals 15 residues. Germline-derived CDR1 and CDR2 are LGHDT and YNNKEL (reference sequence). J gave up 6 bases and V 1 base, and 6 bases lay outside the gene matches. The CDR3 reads CASSQGGSGGNEQFF. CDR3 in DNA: TGTGCCAGCAGCCAAGGCGGCTCGGGAGGCAATGAGCAGTTCTTC.

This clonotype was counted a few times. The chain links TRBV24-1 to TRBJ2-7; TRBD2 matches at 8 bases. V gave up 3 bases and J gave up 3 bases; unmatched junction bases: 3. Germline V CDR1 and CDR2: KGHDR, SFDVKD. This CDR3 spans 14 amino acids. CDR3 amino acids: CATSDASGGYEQYF. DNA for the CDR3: TGTGCCACCAGTGATGCCAGCGGGGGCTACGAGCAGTACTTC.

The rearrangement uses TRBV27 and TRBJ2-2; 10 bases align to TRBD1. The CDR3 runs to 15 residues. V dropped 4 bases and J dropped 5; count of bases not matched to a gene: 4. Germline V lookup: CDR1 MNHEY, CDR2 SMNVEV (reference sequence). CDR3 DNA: TGTGCCAGCAGTTCCCGGGACAGGGGTACCGGGGAGCTGTTTTTT. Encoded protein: CASSSRDRGTGELFF.